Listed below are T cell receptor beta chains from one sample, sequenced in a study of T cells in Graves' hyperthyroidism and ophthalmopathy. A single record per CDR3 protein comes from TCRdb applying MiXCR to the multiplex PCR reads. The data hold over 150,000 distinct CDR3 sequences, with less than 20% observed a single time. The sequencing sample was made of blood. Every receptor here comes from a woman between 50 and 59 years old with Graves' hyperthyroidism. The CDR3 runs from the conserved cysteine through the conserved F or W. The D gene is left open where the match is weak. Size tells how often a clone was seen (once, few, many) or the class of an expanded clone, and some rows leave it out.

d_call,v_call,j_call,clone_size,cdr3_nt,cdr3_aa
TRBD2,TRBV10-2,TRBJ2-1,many,TGCGCCAGCAGTGAGCCGACTAGCGGGATAAGCAATGAGCAGTTCTTC,CASSEPTSGISNEQFF
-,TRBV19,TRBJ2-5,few,TGTGCCAGTAGTAATGGACAGAAGACTCAAGAGACCCAGTACTTC,CASSNGQKTQETQYF
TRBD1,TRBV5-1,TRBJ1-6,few,TGCGCCAGCAGCCTCATACAGGGGGATTCACCCCTCCACTTT,CASSLIQGDSPLHF
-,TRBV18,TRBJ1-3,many,TGTGCCAGCTCATCGGACACGGGAAACACCATATATTTT,CASSSDTGNTIYF
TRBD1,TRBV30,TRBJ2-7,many,TGTGCCTGGATAACTCACAGGGGGATTTCCTACGAGCAGTACTTC,CAWITHRGISYEQYF
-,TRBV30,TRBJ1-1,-,TGTGCCTGGAGGACCTGGGGCAGCTACCCTAACACTGAAGCTTTCTTT,CAWRTWGSYPNTEAFF
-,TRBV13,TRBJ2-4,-,TGTGCCAGCAGCTTAGAGGCATGGGGGGCGCCGTTAGCCAAAAACATTCAGTACTTC,CASSLEAWGAPLAKNIQYF
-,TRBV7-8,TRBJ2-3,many,TGTGCCAGCAGCCCGACTAGTCGCACAGATACGCAGTATTTT,CASSPTSRTDTQYF
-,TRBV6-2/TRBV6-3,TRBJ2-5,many,TGTGCCAGCAGTGAGCGAGAGACCCAGTACTTC,CASSERETQYF
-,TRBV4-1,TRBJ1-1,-,TGCGCCAGCAGCCAAGAATGGACAGTGAACACTGAAGCTTTCTTT,CASSQEWTVNTEAFF
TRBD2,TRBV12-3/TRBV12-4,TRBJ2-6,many,TGTGCCAGCAGCCGCGGGACTAGCCCCTCTGGGGCCAACGTCCTGACTTTC,CASSRGTSPSGANVLTF
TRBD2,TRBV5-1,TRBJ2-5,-,TGCGCCAGCAGCCAAGCCGGCCTAGCGGGCTGGCTGGGAGAGACCCAGTACTTC,CASSQAGLAGWLGETQYF
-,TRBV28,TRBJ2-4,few,TGTGCCAGCAGTTTATCGGGCACCATTACTAGCAGGGCCAAAAACATTCAGTACTTC,CASSLSGTITSRAKNIQYF
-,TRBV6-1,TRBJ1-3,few,TGTGCCAGCAGAAGGAGGACTGATGGAAACACCATATATTTT,CASRRRTDGNTIYF
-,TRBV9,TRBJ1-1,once,TGTGCCAGCAGCGCCCTTGGGGGTAACACCGGGGGGAGTGGTGAAGCTTTCTTT,CASSALGGNTGGSGEAFF
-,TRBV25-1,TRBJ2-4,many,TGTGCCAGCAGCCAAAAAAACATTCAGTACTTC,CASSQKNIQYF
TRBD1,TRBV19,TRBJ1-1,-,TGTGCCACTAACCCAAGAAGGGGGCCCACTGAAGCTTTCTTT,CATNPRRGPTEAFF
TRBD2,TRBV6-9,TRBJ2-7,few,TGTGCCAGCAGTTATTCCCCTACCGGGAGGGCCTACGAGCAGTACTTC,CASSYSPTGRAYEQYF
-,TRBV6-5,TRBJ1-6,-,TGTGCCAGCAGTTACTCGATACCAGACCGAGCTTCACCCCTCCACTTT,CASSYSIPDRASPLHF
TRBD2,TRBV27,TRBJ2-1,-,TGTGCCAGCGGGATAGGGACTACTGCTTCCTACAATGAGCAGTTCTTC,CASGIGTTASYNEQFF
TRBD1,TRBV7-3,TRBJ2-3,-,TGTGCCAGCAGCTTACAGGGGGCGAGCACAGATACGCAGTATTTT,CASSLQGASTDTQYF
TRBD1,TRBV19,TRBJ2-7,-,TGTGCCAGTAGCTGGGGACAGGGGGGCTCCTACGAGCAGTACTTC,CASSWGQGGSYEQYF
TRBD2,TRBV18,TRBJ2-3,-,TGTGCCAGCTCACCCCCTATAGCGGGTGATACGCAGTATTTT,CASSPPIAGDTQYF
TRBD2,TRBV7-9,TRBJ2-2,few,TGTGCCAGCAGCTTAGCCCTTCTAGCGGGCACCGGGGAGCTGTTTTTT,CASSLALLAGTGELFF
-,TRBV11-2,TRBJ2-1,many,TGTGCCAGCAGCTTAGAAGGGGGGAACTCCTACAATGAGCAGTTCTTC,CASSLEGGNSYNEQFF
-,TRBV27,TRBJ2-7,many,TGTGCCAGCAGTTTATCGTTTAGCGGCTCCGAGCAGTACTTC,CASSLSFSGSEQYF
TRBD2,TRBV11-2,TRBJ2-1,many,TGTGCCAGCAGCTTACCCGGCGGGAGGAACAATGAGCAGTTCTTC,CASSLPGGRNNEQFF
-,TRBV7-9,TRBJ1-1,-,TGTGCCAGCAGCTTTATTTCGAGGGGGATCGCTGAAGCTTTCTTT,CASSFISRGIAEAFF
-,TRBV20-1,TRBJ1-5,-,TGCAGTGCTAGAGCCATAAACAATCAGCCCCAGCATTTT,CSARAINNQPQHF
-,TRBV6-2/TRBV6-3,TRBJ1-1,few,TGTGCCAGCAGTCCGGCCCGGTTGGTCACTGAAGCTTTCTTT,CASSPARLVTEAFF
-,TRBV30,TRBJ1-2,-,TGTGCCTGGAGTTGGGACGGCTATGGCTACACCTTC,CAWSWDGYGYTF
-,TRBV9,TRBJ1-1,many,TGTGCCAGCAGCGCGGACACTGAAGCTTTCTTT,CASSADTEAFF
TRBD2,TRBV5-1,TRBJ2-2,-,TGCGCCAGCAGAAGCAAGCGGGAGGCGAACACCGGGGAGCTGTTTTTT,CASRSKREANTGELFF
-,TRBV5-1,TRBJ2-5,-,TGCGCCAGCAGCTTGCTGGGATACCAAGAGACCCAGTACTTC,CASSLLGYQETQYF
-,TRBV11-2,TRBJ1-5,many,TGTGCCAGCAGCATCGACAGCAAGCTTAATCAGCCCCAGCATTTT,CASSIDSKLNQPQHF
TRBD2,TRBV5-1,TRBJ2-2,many,TGCGCCAGCAGCCGTCTAGCGGACCTCACCGGGGAGCTGTTTTTT,CASSRLADLTGELFF
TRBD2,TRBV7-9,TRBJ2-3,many,TGTGCCAGCAGCTTAGACGGCGGGAGTGCTCCCGATACGCAGTATTTT,CASSLDGGSAPDTQYF
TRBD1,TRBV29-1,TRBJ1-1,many,TGCAGCGTTTACCGACAGGGGCTCACTGAAGCTTTCTTT,CSVYRQGLTEAFF
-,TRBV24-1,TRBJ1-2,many,TGTGCCACCAGCAAGACGGACGTGTATGGCTACACCTTC,CATSKTDVYGYTF
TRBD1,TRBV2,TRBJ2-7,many,TGTGCCAGCAGTTCGACAGGGGTGGGAGAGCAGTACTTC,CASSSTGVGEQYF
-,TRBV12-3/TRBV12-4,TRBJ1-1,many,TGTGCCAGCGGGCACAGCTTGAACACTGAAGCTTTCTTT,CASGHSLNTEAFF
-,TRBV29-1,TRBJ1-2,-,TGCAGCGTCTTGGGACTCTGGAACTATGGCTACACCTTC,CSVLGLWNYGYTF
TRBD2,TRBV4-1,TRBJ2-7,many,TGCGCCAGCAGCCAGCCGGGACTAGCGGGTTTCGAGCAGTACTTC,CASSQPGLAGFEQYF
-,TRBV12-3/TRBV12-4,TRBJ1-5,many,TGTGCCAGCAGTTTACAAGAAAATCAGCCCCAGCATTTT,CASSLQENQPQHF
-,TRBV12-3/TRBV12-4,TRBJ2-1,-,TGTGCCAGCAGTCCAACTCCGGAGGGGCAGTTCTTC,CASSPTPEGQFF
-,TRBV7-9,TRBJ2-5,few,TGTGCCAGCAGCTGGCCAGGGGTCCAAGAGACCCAGTACTTC,CASSWPGVQETQYF
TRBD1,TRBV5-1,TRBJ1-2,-,TGCGCCAGCAGCTTGGAAGGAAAAGTGGGGGGACAGGGGATTAATGGCTACACCTTC,CASSLEGKVGGQGINGYTF
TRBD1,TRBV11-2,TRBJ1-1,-,TGTGCCAGCAGCTCCCCTGACAGGGGGCGCACTGAAGCTTTCTTT,CASSSPDRGRTEAFF
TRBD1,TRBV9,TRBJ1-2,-,TGTGCCAGCAGCCTCTCCGGGACAGACGTCTATGGCTACACCTTC,CASSLSGTDVYGYTF
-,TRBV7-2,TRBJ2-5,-,TGTGCCGCCGGGGCGGGAAGGGAGACCCAGTACTTC,CAAGAGRETQYF
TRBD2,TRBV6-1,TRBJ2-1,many,TGTGCCACGAGACTAGCGGGTACGAGCTCCTACAATGAGCAGTTCTTC,CATRLAGTSSYNEQFF
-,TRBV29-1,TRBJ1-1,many,TGCAGCGTCCCAGCAAACACTGAAGCTTTCTTT,CSVPANTEAFF
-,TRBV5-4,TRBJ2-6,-,TGTGCCAGCAGCTCTCAAGTCTTTCTGGGGGCCAACGTCCTGACTTTC,CASSSQVFLGANVLTF
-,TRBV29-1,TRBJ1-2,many,TGCAGCGGTACAGGGCCAAGTTATGGCTACACCTTC,CSGTGPSYGYTF
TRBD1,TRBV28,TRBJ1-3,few,TGTGCCAGCAGTTTAGACCAGACAGGGGTAGATGGAAACACCATATATTTT,CASSLDQTGVDGNTIYF
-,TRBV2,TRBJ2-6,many,TGTGCCAGCAGTGCAAGCAGCTCTGGGGCCAACGTCCTGACTTTC,CASSASSSGANVLTF
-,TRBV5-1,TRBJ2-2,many,TGCGCCAGCAGCACGGATGGGGCCGGGGAGCTGTTTTTT,CASSTDGAGELFF
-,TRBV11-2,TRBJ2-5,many,TGTGCCAGCAGCTTAGTTGGGACTCCCGGGGAGACCCAGTACTTC,CASSLVGTPGETQYF
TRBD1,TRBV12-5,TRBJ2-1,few,TGTGCTAGTGGTTTGGGTCGGGACAGGGCCGCGGAAAGCTATGAGCAGTTCTTC,CASGLGRDRAAESYEQFF
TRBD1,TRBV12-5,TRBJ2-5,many,TGTGCTAGCCAGAGGGGGCCCCAAGAGACCCAGTACTTC,CASQRGPQETQYF